Below are 7 T cell receptor beta chains sequenced from a single sample in a study of T-cell reconstitution after alpha-beta-depleted transplantation in children. The library targeted TCRbeta and was prepared with unique molecular identifiers. One entry per CDR3 protein results from TCRdb running MiXCR on the PCR reads. Of 200,000 to 250,000 distinct CDR3 sequences in the sample, 5.5% to 7% were seen once. The material sequenced was PBMCs, taken before TCRalphabeta/CD19-depleted stem cell transplant. These receptors were collected from a boy younger than 10 with acute lymphoblastic leukemia, due to receive a stem cell transplant.

This clonotype was observed many times. The genes are TRBV7-2 and TRBJ2-5; possibly TRBD1 for D (5 bases). CDR1 is SGHTA, CDR2 FQGNSA, per germline. V was cut by 2 bases and J by 4 bases, with 14 bases left in between. The CDR3 covers 15 residues. This CDR3 reads CASSLIVQVGETQYF. The CDR3 DNA is TGTGCCAGCAGCTTAATCGTACAGGTGGGAGAGACCCAGTACTTC.

This clonotype was counted many times. The chain combines TRBV29-1 with TRBJ2-5; TRBD1 aligns across 11 bases. This CDR3 region has 14 residues. J was trimmed by 5 bases and V by 7 bases; bases with no gene match: 9. Germline CDR1 is SQVTM and CDR2 is ANQGSEA. CDR3: CSAVSGTGGETQYF. The CDR3 bases are TGCAGCGCTGTTTCCGGGACAGGGGGTGAGACCCAGTACTTC. Combining the CDR3 with reference TRBV29-1 and TRBJ2-5 gives the whole variable domain SAVISQKPSRDICQRGTSLTIQCQVDSQVTMMFWYRQQPGQSLTLIATANQGSEATYESGFVIDKFPISRPNLTFSTLTVSNMSPEDSSIYLCSAVSGTGGETQYFGPGTRLLVL.

There are many counts of this clonotype. This chain uses TRBV25-1 with TRBJ1-1; the D is unclear. This CDR3 is 14 amino acids long. Trimming pared 1 base from V and 3 bases from J, leaving 9 bases between. Germline V gene sequence: CDR1 MGHDK, CDR2 SYGVNS. CDR3 coding DNA: TGTGCCAGCAGTGAATTTGCGAGGGACACTGAAGCTTTCTTT. Translated: CASSEFARDTEAFF.

In its sample, this clonotype was seen a few times. The chain joins TRBV5-1 to TRBJ2-7; D is perhaps TRBD1 (6 bases). CDR1 is SGHRS and CDR2 is YFSETQ in the germline V gene. The CDR3 sequence is 12 residues long. Deletions cut 6 bases from V and 0 bases from J, with 7 bases between. In DNA form, the CDR3 reads TGCGCCAGCACAGGGGTCTCCTACGAGCAGTACTTC. This sequence encodes CASTGVSYEQYF.

This clonotype was seen at least ten times. J is TRBJ2-5 and V is TRBV5-1; 9 positions match TRBD1. The CDR3 runs 14 residues. Germline V CDR1 and CDR2: SGHRS, YFSETQ. After removal of 4 bases from V and 5 bases from J, the junction contained 6 bases not matched to a gene. CDR3 bases: TGCGCCAGCAGCCCCGGACAGGGGACGGAGACCCAGTACTTC. It codes for CASSPGQGTETQYF.

J is TRBJ2-7 and V is TRBV20-1; the match to TRBD2 covers 8 bases. V gave up 0 bases and J gave up 1 base; unmatched junction bases: 5. This CDR3 contains 15 residues. Germline V gene sequence: CDR1 DFQATT, CDR2 SNEGSKA (reference sequence). CDR3 DNA sequence: TGCAGTGCTAGAGATACCAGCGGGAGTTCCTACGAGCAGTACTTC. Translating it yields CSARDTSGSSYEQYF.

This clonotype has ten or more counts. The CDR3 protein is CASSVSGAGEQFF. The CDR3 DNA sequence: TGTGCCAGCAGCGTAAGCGGAGCCGGAGAGCAGTTCTTC. The chain is built from TRBV7-2 and TRBJ2-1, with D perhaps TRBD2 (5 bases). CDR3 length: 13 residues. Germline V gene lookup returns CDR1 SGHTA and CDR2 FQGNSA. The V and J ends lost 5 bases and 10 bases respectively, with 15 bases between them.